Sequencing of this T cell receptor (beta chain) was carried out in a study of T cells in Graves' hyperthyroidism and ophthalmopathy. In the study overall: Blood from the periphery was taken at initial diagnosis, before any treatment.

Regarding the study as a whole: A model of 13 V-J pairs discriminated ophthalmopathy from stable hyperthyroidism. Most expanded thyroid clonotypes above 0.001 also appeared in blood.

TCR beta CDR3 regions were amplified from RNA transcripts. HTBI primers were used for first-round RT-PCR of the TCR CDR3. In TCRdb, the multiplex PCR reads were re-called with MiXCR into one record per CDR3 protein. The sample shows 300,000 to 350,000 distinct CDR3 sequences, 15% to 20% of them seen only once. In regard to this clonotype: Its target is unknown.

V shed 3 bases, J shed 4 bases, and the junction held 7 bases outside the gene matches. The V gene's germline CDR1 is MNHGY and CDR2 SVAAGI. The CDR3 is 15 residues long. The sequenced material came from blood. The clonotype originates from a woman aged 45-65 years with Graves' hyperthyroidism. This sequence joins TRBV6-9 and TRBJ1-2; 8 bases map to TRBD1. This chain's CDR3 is CASSYRTGLAYGYTF. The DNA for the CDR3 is TGTGCCAGCAGTTACCGGACAGGGCTCGCCTATGGCTACACCTTC.